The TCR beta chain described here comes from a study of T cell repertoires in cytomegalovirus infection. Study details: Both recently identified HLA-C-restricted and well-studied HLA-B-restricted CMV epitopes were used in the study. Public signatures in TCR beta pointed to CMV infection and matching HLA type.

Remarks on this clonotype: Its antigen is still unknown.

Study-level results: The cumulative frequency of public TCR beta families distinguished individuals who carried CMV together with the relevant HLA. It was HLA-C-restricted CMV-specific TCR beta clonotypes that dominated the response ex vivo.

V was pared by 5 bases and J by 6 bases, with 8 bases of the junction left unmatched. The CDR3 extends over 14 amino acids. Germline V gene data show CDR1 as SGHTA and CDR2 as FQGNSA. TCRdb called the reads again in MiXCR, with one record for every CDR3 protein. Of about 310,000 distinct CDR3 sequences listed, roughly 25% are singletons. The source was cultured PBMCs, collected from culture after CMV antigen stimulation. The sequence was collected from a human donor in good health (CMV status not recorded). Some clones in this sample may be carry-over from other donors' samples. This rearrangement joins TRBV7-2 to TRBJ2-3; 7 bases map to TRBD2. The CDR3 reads CASSLWDYLDTQYF. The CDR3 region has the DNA TGTGCCAGCAGCCTTTGGGACTACCTGGATACGCAGTATTTT.